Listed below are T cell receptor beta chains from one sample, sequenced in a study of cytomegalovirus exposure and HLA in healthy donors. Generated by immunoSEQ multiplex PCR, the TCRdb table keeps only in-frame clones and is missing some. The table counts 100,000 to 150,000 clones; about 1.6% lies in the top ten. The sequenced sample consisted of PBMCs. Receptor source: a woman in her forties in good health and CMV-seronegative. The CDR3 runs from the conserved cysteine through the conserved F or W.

CDR3: CASSDVGENYGYTF
length: 14
J: TRBJ1-2
V: TRBV19

CDR3: CASSLASGANYGYTF
length: 15
J: TRBJ1-2
V: TRBV5-5

CDR3: CVTGYTEAFF
length: 10
J: TRBJ1-1
V: TRBV19

CDR3: CASSSRPVQGGKLFF
length: 15
J: TRBJ1-4
V: TRBV7-6

CDR3: CASSLAESSIMNTEAFF
length: 17
J: TRBJ1-1
V: TRBV28

CDR3: CASTLDRVNTEAFF
length: 14
J: TRBJ1-1
V: TRBV6-1

CDR3: CASSLAPERANEQFF
length: 15
J: TRBJ2-1
V: TRBV7-9

CDR3: CASSQDATVNTEAFF
length: 15
J: TRBJ1-1
V: TRBV4-3

CDR3: CASSVAGGLGGDTQYF
length: 16
J: TRBJ2-3
V: TRBV9

CDR3: CASSSSGQGPETQYF
length: 15
J: TRBJ2-5
V: TRBV28

CDR3: CASSRTGGTYEQYF
length: 14
J: TRBJ2-7
V: TRBV6-5

CDR3: CASSVQVLDEQYF
length: 13
J: TRBJ2-7
V: TRBV9

CDR3: CASSLEAGNQPQHF
length: 14
J: TRBJ1-5
V: TRBV7-9

CDR3: CASSQTQGEYGYTF
length: 14
J: TRBJ1-2
V: TRBV5-1

CDR3: CASTTTGGNEQFF
length: 13
J: TRBJ2-1
V: TRBV6-5

CDR3: CASSLVGDSNTEAFF
length: 15
J: TRBJ1-1
V: TRBV5-1

CDR3: CASSIVARTGRGGYTF
length: 16
J: TRBJ1-2
V: TRBV19

CDR3: CASSWTGRAGNTIYF
length: 15
J: TRBJ1-3
V: TRBV5-6

CDR3: CASSSGVGSNQPQHF
length: 15
J: TRBJ1-5
V: TRBV7-9

CDR3: CATSRDPGTGELFF
length: 14
J: TRBJ2-2
V: TRBV15

CDR3: CARGTSGGPLRSYNEQFF
length: 18
J: TRBJ2-1
V: TRBV28

CDR3: CASSPDSFSGNTIYF
length: 15
J: TRBJ1-3
V: TRBV18

CDR3: CASSPSGQGSTQYF
length: 14
J: TRBJ2-5
V: TRBV7-3

CDR3: CASSMRGGPDTQYF
length: 14
J: TRBJ2-3
V: TRBV19

CDR3: CASSGGQGNYEQYF
length: 14
J: -
V: TRBV6-1

CDR3: CASSPSGGRQRGYTF
length: 15
J: TRBJ1-2
V: TRBV27

CDR3: CASSRGETQYF
length: 11
J: TRBJ2-5
V: TRBV6-5

CDR3: CASSQDRTSGADTQYF
length: 16
J: TRBJ2-3
V: TRBV4-2

CDR3: CASNSLDRGEDTQYF
length: 15
J: TRBJ2-3
V: TRBV28

CDR3: CASSRSQETQYF
length: 12
J: TRBJ2-5
V: TRBV6-5

CDR3: CASSIRQGNGYTF
length: 13
J: TRBJ1-2
V: TRBV19

CDR3: CASIPQGVTYGYTF
length: 14
J: TRBJ1-2
V: TRBV6-1

CDR3: CASSLKRGFPTDTQYF
length: 16
J: TRBJ2-3
V: TRBV5-8